The clone carrying this TCR beta chain was seen repeatedly, ten times or more. The antigen is not known. What was amplified from RNA transcripts were TCR beta CDR3 regions. RT-PCR in the first round (using the HTBI primer set) targeted the TCR CDR3. From the multiplex PCR reads, TCRdb called clonotypes with MiXCR, one entry per CDR3 protein. Altogether 540,000 or so distinct CDR3 sequences are present, approximately 44% being singletons, with the ten largest covering about 20%. Germline CDR1 is SGHVS and CDR2 is FQNEAQ. With 5 bases clipped from V and 6 bases from J, the junction kept 14 bases outside the gene matches. This CDR3 region has 19 residues. This entry is derived from a study of T cells in Graves' hyperthyroidism and ophthalmopathy. General observations from the study: Blood also showed most of the thyroid clonotypes that were expanded above 0.001. Ophthalmopathy got predicted by the model a median about 6.7 months before its onset. Stable hyperthyroidism and ophthalmopathy were separated using 13 V-J signatures.

The receptor's source is an adult woman with Graves' disease, either hyperthyroidism or ophthalmopathy (not recorded which). The specimen was peripheral blood or thyroid tissue (not recorded which). This chain joins TRBV7-8 and TRBJ2-2, with TRBD2 identical over 14 bases. CDR3 in amino acids: CASSKGTSGRMGRAGELFF. In nucleotides, the CDR3 is TGTGCCAGCAGCAAAGGGACTAGCGGGAGAATGGGGAGGGCCGGGGAGCTGTTTTTT.